This T cell receptor (beta chain) was sequenced in a study of CD8 T cells in ankylosing spondylitis. Study observations and caveats: Several highly homologous variants formed a TCR beta motif that appeared characteristic of ankylosing spondylitis blood. Significantly higher representation of disease-linked clones was reported for matched ankylosing spondylitis synovial fluid. The disease-linked clones had a CD8+ phenotype and low blood frequencies.

Germline CDR1 reads GTSNPN; CDR2 reads SVGIG (reference sequence). The CDR3 extends over 12 amino acids. A quantitative 5'-RACE method, one with molecular barcodes, was used to make TCR beta libraries. MiXCR was run by TCRdb on the 5' RACE reads, yielding one entry per CDR3 protein. The sample lists 670,000 or so distinct CDR3 sequences, under 20% seen once, with 19% in the top ten. A note on this clonotype: No antigen is known for it. The junction and the germline gene differ at one end; a read error may be behind it.

The chain employs TRBV30 and TRBJ2-1; D is possibly TRBD1 or TRBD2 (5 bases each). Sequenced material: blood, either unsorted or a sorted T cell fraction (not recorded which). This receptor was obtained from a male donor with ankylosing spondylitis. CDR3 nucleotide sequence: TGTGCCTGGAGTGCCGCCCCGGGACCGCCATCCTTC. It yields the protein CAWSAAPGPPSF. The complete variable domain, with remaining parts taken from reference TRBV30 and TRBJ2-1, reads SQTIHQWPATLVQPVGSPLSLECTVEGTSNPNLYWYRQAAGRGLQLLFYSVGIGQISSEVPQNLSASRPQDRQFILSSKKLLLSDSGFYLCAWSAAPGPPSFGPGTRLTVL.